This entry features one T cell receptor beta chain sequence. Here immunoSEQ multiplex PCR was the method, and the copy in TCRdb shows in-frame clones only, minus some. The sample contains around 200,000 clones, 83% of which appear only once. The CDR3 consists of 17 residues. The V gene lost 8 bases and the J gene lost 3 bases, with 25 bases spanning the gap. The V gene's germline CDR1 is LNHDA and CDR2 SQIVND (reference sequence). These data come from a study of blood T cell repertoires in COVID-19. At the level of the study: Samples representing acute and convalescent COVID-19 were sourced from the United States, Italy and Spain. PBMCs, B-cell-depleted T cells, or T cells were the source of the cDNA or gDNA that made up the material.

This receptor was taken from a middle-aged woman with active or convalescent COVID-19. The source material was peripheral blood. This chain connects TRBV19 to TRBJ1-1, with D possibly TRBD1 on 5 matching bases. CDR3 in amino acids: CASFWGAVFPQDTEAFF. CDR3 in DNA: TGTGCCAGTTTTTGGGGCGCAGTCTTTCCGCAGGACACTGAAGCTTTCTTT.